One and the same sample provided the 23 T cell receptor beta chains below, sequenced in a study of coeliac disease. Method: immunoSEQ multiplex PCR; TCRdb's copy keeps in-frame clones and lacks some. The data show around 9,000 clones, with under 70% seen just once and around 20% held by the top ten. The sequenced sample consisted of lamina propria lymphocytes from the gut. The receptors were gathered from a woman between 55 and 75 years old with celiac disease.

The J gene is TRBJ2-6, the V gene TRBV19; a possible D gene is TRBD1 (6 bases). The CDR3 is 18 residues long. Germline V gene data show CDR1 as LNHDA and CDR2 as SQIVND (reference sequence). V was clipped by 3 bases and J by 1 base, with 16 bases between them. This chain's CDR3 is CASSINGGRGSGANVLTF. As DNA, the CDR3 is TGTGCCAGTAGTATTAATGGGGGCCGAGGATCTGGGGCCAACGTCCTGACTTTC.

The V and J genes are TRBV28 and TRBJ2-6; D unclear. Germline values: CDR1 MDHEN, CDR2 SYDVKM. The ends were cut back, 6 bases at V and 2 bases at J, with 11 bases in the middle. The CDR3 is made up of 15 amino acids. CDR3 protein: CASRSPAAGANVLTF. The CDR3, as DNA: TGTGCCAGCAGGTCCCCCGCAGCTGGGGCCAACGTCCTGACTTTC.

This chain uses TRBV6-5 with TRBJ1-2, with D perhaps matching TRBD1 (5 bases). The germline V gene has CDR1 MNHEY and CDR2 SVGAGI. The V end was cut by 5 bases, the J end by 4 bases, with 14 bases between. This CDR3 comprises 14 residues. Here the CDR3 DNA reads TGTGCCAGCAGTAAGGGGCGGTACCTCTATGGCTACACCTTC. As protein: CASSKGRYLYGYTF.

CDR3 loop: CASGTTGGLREQYF. The CDR3 nucleotides read TGTGCCAGCGGAACCACAGGGGGGTTGAGGGAGCAGTACTTC. This rearrangement joins TRBV28 to TRBJ2-7; 8 nucleotides agree with TRBD1. This CDR3 contains 14 residues. V dropped 8 bases and J dropped 7; count of bases not matched to a gene: 13. The germline gives CDR1 MDHEN, CDR2 SYDVKM.

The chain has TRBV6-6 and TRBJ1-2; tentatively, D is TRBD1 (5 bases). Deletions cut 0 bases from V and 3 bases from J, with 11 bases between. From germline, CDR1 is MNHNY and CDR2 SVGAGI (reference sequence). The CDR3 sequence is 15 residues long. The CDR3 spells CASSYSGREDYGYTF. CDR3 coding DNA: TGTGCCAGCAGTTACTCGGGCAGGGAGGACTATGGCTACACCTTC.

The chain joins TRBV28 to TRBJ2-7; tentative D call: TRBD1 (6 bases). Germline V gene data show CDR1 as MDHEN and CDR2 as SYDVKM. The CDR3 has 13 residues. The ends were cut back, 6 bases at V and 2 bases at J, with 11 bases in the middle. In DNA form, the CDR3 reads TGTGCCAGCAGAGGGCAGGGGCCCTACGAGCAGTACTTC. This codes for CASRGQGPYEQYF.

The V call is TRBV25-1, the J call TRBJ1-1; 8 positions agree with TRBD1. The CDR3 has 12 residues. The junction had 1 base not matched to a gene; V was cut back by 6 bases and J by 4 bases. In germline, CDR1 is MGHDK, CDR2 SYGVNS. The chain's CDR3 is CASSDRGTEAFF. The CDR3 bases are TGTGCCAGCAGCGACAGGGGCACTGAAGCTTTCTTT.

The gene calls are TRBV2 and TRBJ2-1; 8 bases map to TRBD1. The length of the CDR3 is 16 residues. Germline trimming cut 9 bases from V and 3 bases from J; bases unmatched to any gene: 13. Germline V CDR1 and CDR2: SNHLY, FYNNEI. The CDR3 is CASSTQQGEDYNEQFF. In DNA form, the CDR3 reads TGTGCCAGTTCAACACAACAGGGGGAAGACTACAATGAGCAGTTCTTC.

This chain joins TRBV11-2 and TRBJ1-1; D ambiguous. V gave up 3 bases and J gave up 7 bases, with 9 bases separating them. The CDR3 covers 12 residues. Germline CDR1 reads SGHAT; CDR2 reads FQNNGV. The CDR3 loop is CASSFDSVEAFF. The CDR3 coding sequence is TGTGCCAGCAGCTTCGATAGCGTTGAAGCTTTCTTT.

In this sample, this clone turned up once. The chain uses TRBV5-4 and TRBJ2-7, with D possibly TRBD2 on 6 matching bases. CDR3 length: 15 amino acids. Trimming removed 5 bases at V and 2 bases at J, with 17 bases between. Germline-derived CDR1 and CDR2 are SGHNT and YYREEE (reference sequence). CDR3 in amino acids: CASSTVGDLTYEQYF. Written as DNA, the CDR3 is TGTGCCAGCAGTACGGTTGGGGACTTGACCTACGAGCAGTACTTC.

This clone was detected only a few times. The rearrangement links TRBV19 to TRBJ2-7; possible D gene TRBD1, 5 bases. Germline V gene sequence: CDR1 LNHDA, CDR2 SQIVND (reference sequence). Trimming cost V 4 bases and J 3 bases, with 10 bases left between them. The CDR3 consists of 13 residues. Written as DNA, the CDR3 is TGTGCCAGTAGTAAGGGGTTGAGCTACGAGCAGTACTTC. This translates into CASSKGLSYEQYF. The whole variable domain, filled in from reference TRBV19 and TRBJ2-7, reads DGGITQSPKYLFRKEGQNVTLSCEQNLNHDAMYWYRQDPGQGLRLIYYSQIVNDFQKGDIAEGYSVSREKKESFPLTVTSAQKNPTAFYLCASSKGLSYEQYFGPGTRLTVT.

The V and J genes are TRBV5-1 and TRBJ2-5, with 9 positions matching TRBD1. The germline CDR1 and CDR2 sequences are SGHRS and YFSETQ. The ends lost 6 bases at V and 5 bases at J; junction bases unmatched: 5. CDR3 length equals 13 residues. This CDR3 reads CASNRGQGETQYF. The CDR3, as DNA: TGCGCCAGCAACCGAGGACAGGGGGAGACCCAGTACTTC.

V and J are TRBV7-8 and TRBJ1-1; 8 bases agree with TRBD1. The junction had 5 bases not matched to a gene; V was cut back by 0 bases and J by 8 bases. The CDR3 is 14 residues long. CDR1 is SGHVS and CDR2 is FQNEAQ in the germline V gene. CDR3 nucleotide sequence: TGTGCCAGCAGCTTAGCTATTAGGGACAGGGAAGCTTTCTTT. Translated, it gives CASSLAIRDREAFF.

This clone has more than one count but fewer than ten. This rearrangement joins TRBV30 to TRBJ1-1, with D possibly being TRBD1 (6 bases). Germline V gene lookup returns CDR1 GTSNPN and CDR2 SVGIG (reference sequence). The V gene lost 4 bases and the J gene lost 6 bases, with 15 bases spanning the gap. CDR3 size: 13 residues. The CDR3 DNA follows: TGTGCCTGGACCCTTAGGGGGTCGGCTGAAGCTTTCTTT. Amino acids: CAWTLRGSAEAFF.

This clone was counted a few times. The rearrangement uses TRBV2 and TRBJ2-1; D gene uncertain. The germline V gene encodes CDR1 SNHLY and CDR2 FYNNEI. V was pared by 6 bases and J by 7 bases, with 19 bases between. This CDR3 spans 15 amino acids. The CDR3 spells CASRVPQTPWNEQFF. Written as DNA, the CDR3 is TGTGCCAGCAGGGTCCCACAGACCCCCTGGAATGAGCAGTTCTTC.

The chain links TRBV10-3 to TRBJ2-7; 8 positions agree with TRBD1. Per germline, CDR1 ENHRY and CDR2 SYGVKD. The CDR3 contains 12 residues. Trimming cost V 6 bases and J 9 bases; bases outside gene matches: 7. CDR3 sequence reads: CAIRGAGTGQYF. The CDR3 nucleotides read TGTGCCATCAGGGGGGCTGGGACAGGGCAGTACTTC.

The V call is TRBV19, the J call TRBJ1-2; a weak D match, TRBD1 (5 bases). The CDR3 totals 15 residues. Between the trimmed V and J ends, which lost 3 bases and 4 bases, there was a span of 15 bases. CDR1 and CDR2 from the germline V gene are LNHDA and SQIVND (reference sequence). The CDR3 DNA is TGTGCCAGTAGTATCGGAACAGGCGAAGGCTATGGCTACACCTTC. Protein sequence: CASSIGTGEGYGYTF.

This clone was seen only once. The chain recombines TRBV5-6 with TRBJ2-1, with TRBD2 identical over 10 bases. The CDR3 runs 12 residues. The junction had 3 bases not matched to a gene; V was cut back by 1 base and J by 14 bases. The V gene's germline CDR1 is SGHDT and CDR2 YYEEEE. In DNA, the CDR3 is TGTGCCAGCAGCTTGAGTAGCGGGGGGAAGTTCTTC. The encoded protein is CASSLSSGGKFF.

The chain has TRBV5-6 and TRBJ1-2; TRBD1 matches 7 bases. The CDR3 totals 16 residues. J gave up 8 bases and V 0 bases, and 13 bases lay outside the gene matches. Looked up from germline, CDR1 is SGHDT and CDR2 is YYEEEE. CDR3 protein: CASSLGPDRKGYGYTF. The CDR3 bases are TGTGCCAGCAGCTTGGGCCCGGACAGGAAAGGTTACGGCTACACCTTC.

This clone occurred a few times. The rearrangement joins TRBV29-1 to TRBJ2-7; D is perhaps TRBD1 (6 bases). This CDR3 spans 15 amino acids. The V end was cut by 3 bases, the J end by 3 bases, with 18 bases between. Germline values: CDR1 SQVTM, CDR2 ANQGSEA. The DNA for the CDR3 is TGCAGCGTTGAGGGGGCGGTGGGGGAGTTCTACGAGCAGTACTTC. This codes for CSVEGAVGEFYEQYF.

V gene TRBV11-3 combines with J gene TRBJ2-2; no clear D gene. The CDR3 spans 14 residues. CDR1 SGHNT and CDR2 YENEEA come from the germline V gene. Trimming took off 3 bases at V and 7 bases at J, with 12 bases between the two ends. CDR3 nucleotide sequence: TGTGCCAGCAGCTTCTCGCTTTCGAGCGGGGAGCTGTTTTTT. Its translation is CASSFSLSSGELFF.

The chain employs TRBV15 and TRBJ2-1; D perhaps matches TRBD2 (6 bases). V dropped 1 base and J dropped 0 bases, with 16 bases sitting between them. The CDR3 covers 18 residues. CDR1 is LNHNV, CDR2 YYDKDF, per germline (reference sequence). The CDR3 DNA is TGTGCCACCAGCAGAGCAATCCGCGCGGGACCCTCCTACAATGAGCAGTTCTTC. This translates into CATSRAIRAGPSYNEQFF. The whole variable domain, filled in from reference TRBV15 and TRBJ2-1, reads DAMVIQNPRYQVTQFGKPVTLSCSQTLNHNVMYWYQQKSSQAPKLLFHYYDKDFNNEADTPDNFQSRRPNTSFCFLDIRSPGLGDTAMYLCATSRAIRAGPSYNEQFFGPGTRLTVL.

DNA of the CDR3: TGCAGCGCCACCATCCGCCGGGGCTCTGGGGCCAACGTCCTGACTTTC. This sequence encodes CSATIRRGSGANVLTF. The chain has TRBV29-1 and TRBJ2-6, with D perhaps matching TRBD2 (5 bases). This CDR3 region has 16 residues. Germline V CDR1 and CDR2: SQVTM, ANQGSEA. V lost 7 bases and J 0 bases, leaving 16 bases between the germline ends.